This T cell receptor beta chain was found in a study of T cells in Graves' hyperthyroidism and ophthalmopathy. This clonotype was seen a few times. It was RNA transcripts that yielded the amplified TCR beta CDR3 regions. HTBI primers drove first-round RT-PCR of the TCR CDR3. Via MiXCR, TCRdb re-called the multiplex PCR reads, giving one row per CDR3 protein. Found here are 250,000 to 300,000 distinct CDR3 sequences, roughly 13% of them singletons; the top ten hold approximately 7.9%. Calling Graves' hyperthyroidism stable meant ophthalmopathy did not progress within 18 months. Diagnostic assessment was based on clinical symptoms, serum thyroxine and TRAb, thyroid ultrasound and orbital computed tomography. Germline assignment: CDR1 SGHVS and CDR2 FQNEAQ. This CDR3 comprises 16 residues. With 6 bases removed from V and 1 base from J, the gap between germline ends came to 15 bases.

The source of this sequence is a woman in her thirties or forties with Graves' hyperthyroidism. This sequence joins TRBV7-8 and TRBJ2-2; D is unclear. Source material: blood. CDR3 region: CASRTPRTVNTGELFF. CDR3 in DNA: TGTGCCAGCAGGACTCCAAGGACGGTGAACACCGGGGAGCTGTTTTTT.